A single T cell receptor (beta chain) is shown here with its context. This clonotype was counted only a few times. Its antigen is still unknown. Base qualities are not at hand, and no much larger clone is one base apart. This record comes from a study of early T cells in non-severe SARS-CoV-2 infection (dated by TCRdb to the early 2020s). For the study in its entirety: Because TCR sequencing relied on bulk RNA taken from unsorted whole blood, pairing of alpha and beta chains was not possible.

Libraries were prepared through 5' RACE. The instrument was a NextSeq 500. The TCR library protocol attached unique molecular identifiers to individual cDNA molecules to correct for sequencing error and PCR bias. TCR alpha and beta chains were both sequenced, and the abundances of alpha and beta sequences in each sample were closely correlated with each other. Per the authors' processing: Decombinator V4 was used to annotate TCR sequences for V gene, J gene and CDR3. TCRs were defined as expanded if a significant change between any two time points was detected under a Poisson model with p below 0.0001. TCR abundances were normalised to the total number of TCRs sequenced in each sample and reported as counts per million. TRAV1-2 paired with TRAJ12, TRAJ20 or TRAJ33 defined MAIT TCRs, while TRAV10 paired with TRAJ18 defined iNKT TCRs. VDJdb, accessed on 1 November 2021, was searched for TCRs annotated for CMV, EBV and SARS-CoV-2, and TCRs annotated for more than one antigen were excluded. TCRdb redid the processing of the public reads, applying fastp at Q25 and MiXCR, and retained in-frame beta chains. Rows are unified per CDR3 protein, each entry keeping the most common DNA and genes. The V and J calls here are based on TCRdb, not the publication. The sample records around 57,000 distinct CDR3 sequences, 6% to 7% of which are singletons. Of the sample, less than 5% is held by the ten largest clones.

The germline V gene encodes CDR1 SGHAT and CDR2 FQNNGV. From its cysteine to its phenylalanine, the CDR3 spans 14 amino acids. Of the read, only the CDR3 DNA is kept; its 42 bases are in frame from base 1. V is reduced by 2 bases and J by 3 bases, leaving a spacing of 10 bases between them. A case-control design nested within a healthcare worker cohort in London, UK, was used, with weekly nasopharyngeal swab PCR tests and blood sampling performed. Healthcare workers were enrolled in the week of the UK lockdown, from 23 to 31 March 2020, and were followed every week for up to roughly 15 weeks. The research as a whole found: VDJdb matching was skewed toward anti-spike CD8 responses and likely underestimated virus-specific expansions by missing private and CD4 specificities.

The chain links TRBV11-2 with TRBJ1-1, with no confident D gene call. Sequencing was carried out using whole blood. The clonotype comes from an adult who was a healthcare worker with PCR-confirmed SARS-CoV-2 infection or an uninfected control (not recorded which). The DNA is TGTGCCAGCAGCTTAAACCGTTTCTACACTGAAGCTTTCTTT. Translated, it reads CASSLNRFYTEAFF. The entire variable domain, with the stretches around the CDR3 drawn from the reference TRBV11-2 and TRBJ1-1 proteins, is EAGVAQSPRYKIIEKRQSVAFWCNPISGHATLYWYQQILGQGPKLLIQFQNNGVVDDSQLPKDRFSAERLKGVDSTLKIQPAKLEDSAVYLCASSLNRFYTEAFFGQGTRLTVV.